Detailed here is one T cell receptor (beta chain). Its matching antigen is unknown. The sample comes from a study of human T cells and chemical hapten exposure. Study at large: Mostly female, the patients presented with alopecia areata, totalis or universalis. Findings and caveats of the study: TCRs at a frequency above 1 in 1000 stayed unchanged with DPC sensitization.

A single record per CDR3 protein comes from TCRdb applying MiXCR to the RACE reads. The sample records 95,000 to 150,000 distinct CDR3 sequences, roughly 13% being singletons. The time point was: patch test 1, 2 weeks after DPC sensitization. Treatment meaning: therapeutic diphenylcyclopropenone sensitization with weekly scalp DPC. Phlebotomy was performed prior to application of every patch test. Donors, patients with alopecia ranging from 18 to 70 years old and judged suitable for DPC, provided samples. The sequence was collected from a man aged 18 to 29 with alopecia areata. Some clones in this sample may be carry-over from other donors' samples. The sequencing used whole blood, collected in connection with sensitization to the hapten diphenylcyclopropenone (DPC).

CDR3 coding DNA: TGTGCCAGCAGCGTAGAGCCGGGACTAGCGGCCTACAATGAGCAGTTCTTC. This translates into CASSVEPGLAAYNEQFF. The V and J genes are TRBV9 and TRBJ2-1; 11 nucleotides match TRBD2. Germline assignment: CDR1 SGDLS and CDR2 YYNGEE. J was trimmed by 2 bases and V by 0 bases; bases with no gene match: 4. CDR3 length: 17 amino acids. Variable domain in full (rest from reference TRBV9 and TRBJ2-1): DSGVTQTPKHLITATGQRVTLRCSPRSGDLSVYWYQQSLDQGLQFLIQYYNGEERAKGNILERFSAQQFPDLHSELNLSSLELGDSALYFCASSVEPGLAAYNEQFFGPGTRLTVL.